These T cell receptor beta chains were read from a single sample in a study of cytomegalovirus exposure and HLA in healthy donors. The repertoire was sequenced with immunoSEQ multiplex PCR; TCRdb's copy has only in-frame clones and lacks some. The sample has roughly 130,000 clones, over 60% seen once; the top ten hold just over 1%. Input material: PBMCs. The receptors shown here come from a human donor in good health. CDR3s include the opening cysteine and the closing phenylalanine or tryptophan. The order of the fields is J gene, V gene, CDR3 length, clone size, D gene, CDR3 protein, CDR3 DNA. A D gene is named only where the DNA matches it firmly. Clone size appears in some rows only: once, few, many, or a class for an expanded clone.

j_gene: TRBJ1-4
v_gene: TRBV5-1
len: 16
abundance: NA
d_gene: NA
CDR3aa: CASSLEPAGRNEKLFF
CDR3nt: TGCGCCAGCAGCTTGGAGCCGGCAGGGAGGAATGAAAAACTGTTTTTT

j_gene: TRBJ2-2
v_gene: TRBV19
len: 14
abundance: NA
d_gene: NA
CDR3aa: CASNSQWNTGELFF
CDR3nt: TGTGCCAGTAATTCACAGTGGAACACCGGGGAGCTGTTTTTT

j_gene: TRBJ2-3
v_gene: TRBV28
len: 16
abundance: NA
d_gene: TRBD2
CDR3aa: CASSRRLAGGVDTQYF
CDR3nt: TGTGCCAGCAGTCGTCGACTAGCGGGGGGTGTAGATACGCAGTATTTT

j_gene: TRBJ2-3
v_gene: TRBV5-4
len: 14
abundance: once
d_gene: TRBD1
CDR3aa: CASSTGQDTDTQYF
CDR3nt: TGTGCCAGCAGCACGGGACAGGACACAGATACGCAGTATTTT

j_gene: TRBJ2-5
v_gene: TRBV5-1
len: 15
abundance: NA
d_gene: NA
CDR3aa: CASRLRGGAMETQYF
CDR3nt: TGCGCCAGCCGTCTACGAGGCGGGGCGATGGAGACCCAGTACTTC

j_gene: TRBJ2-5
v_gene: TRBV5-6
len: 13
abundance: NA
d_gene: NA
CDR3aa: CASRIYGEETQYF
CDR3nt: TGTGCCAGCAGGATTTACGGGGAAGAGACCCAGTACTTC

j_gene: TRBJ2-7
v_gene: TRBV7-9
len: 12
abundance: NA
d_gene: NA
CDR3aa: CASSTTLYEQYF
CDR3nt: TGTGCCAGCAGCACTACTCTATACGAGCAGTACTTC

j_gene: TRBJ2-5
v_gene: TRBV7-9
len: 14
abundance: NA
d_gene: TRBD1
CDR3aa: CASGTTGGMETQYF
CDR3nt: TGTGCCAGCGGTACGACAGGGGGTATGGAGACCCAGTACTTC

j_gene: TRBJ2-7
v_gene: TRBV5-6
len: 15
abundance: NA
d_gene: TRBD1
CDR3aa: CASSAPGQGVNEQYF
CDR3nt: TGTGCCAGCAGTGCTCCGGGACAGGGCGTCAACGAGCAGTACTTC

j_gene: TRBJ2-7
v_gene: TRBV9
len: 13
abundance: NA
d_gene: TRBD1
CDR3aa: CASSGGQNYEQYF
CDR3nt: TGTGCCAGCAGCGGGGGACAGAACTACGAGCAGTACTTC

j_gene: TRBJ1-4
v_gene: TRBV6-1
len: 15
abundance: NA
d_gene: TRBD1
CDR3aa: CASSAGQGEVGKLFF
CDR3nt: TGTGCCAGCAGCGCGGGACAGGGAGAAGTCGGAAAACTGTTTTTT

j_gene: TRBJ2-2
v_gene: TRBV6-5
len: 15
abundance: NA
d_gene: NA
CDR3aa: CASSTRTPEAGELFF
CDR3nt: TGTGCCAGCAGTACACGGACACCCGAGGCCGGGGAGCTGTTTTTT

j_gene: TRBJ2-7
v_gene: TRBV6-6
len: 14
abundance: NA
d_gene: TRBD1
CDR3aa: CASRQGASSYEQYF
CDR3nt: TGTGCCAGCAGACAGGGGGCTTCCTCCTACGAGCAGTACTTC

j_gene: TRBJ2-7
v_gene: TRBV5-6
len: 16
abundance: NA
d_gene: TRBD2
CDR3aa: CASSQDQGGGASEQYF
CDR3nt: TGTGCCAGCAGCCAAGATCAGGGCGGGGGGGCTTCCGAGCAGTACTTC

j_gene: TRBJ1-5
v_gene: TRBV11-2
len: 15
abundance: NA
d_gene: NA
CDR3aa: CASSLGSGAGQPQHF
CDR3nt: TGTGCCAGCAGCTTAGGGTCAGGTGCGGGACAGCCCCAGCATTTT

j_gene: TRBJ2-7
v_gene: TRBV10-3
len: 14
abundance: once
d_gene: TRBD1
CDR3aa: CAVSPGQGAYEQYF
CDR3nt: TGTGCCGTCTCACCGGGACAGGGGGCCTACGAGCAGTACTTC

j_gene: TRBJ2-3
v_gene: TRBV13
len: 15
abundance: NA
d_gene: NA
CDR3aa: CASSPMGGSTDTQYF
CDR3nt: TGTGCCAGCAGCCCCATGGGGGGTAGCACAGATACGCAGTATTTT

j_gene: TRBJ2-7
v_gene: TRBV5-1
len: 12
abundance: NA
d_gene: NA
CDR3aa: CASSADTYEQYF
CDR3nt: TGCGCCAGCAGCGCAGACACATACGAGCAGTACTTC

j_gene: TRBJ1-1
v_gene: TRBV6-8
len: 13
abundance: few
d_gene: TRBD1
CDR3aa: CASTRQGSAEAFF
CDR3nt: TGTGCCAGCACTCGACAGGGGAGCGCTGAAGCTTTCTTT

j_gene: TRBJ2-1
v_gene: TRBV5-1
len: 12
abundance: few
d_gene: TRBD2
CDR3aa: CASSYLADEQFF
CDR3nt: TGCGCCAGCAGCTATCTAGCGGATGAGCAGTTCTTC

j_gene: TRBJ1-5
v_gene: TRBV5-6
len: 14
abundance: NA
d_gene: NA
CDR3aa: CASRIEYSNQPQHF
CDR3nt: TGTGCCAGCAGGATAGAGTATAGCAATCAGCCCCAGCATTTT

j_gene: TRBJ1-4
v_gene: TRBV19
len: 15
abundance: few
d_gene: NA
CDR3aa: CASRRTPGMGEKLFF
CDR3nt: TGTGCCAGTAGGAGGACCCCGGGGATGGGTGAAAAACTGTTTTTT

j_gene: TRBJ2-2
v_gene: TRBV6-5
len: 14
abundance: NA
d_gene: TRBD2
CDR3aa: CASSDGGDTGELFF
CDR3nt: TGTGCCAGCAGTGACGGGGGGGACACCGGGGAGCTGTTTTTT

j_gene: TRBJ1-1
v_gene: TRBV18
len: 12
abundance: NA
d_gene: TRBD1
CDR3aa: CASTSGTGGAFF
CDR3nt: TGTGCCAGCACGTCCGGGACAGGCGGAGCTTTCTTT

j_gene: TRBJ2-4
v_gene: TRBV19
len: 14
abundance: NA
d_gene: TRBD1
CDR3aa: CASSIGQGMDIQYF
CDR3nt: TGTGCCAGTAGTATAGGACAGGGAATGGACATTCAGTACTTC

j_gene: TRBJ1-5
v_gene: TRBV19
len: 16
abundance: once
d_gene: NA
CDR3aa: CASSSPSGVSRQPQHF
CDR3nt: TGTGCCAGTAGTAGCCCTTCAGGGGTATCGCGACAGCCCCAGCATTTT

j_gene: TRBJ2-7
v_gene: TRBV6-5
len: 14
abundance: NA
d_gene: NA
CDR3aa: CASSRTDSSYEQYF
CDR3nt: TGTGCCAGCAGCAGGACTGATAGCTCCTACGAGCAGTACTTC

j_gene: TRBJ2-7
v_gene: TRBV13
len: 15
abundance: NA
d_gene: NA
CDR3aa: CASSLGQGDSYEQYF
CDR3nt: TGTGCCAGCAGCTTAGGACAGGGAGACTCCTACGAGCAGTACTTC

j_gene: TRBJ1-6
v_gene: TRBV9
len: 16
abundance: NA
d_gene: NA
CDR3aa: CASSVGRDSYNSPLHF
CDR3nt: TGTGCCAGCAGCGTCGGCCGGGACTCCTATAATTCACCCCTCCACTTT

j_gene: TRBJ2-7
v_gene: TRBV28
len: 17
abundance: NA
d_gene: TRBD2
CDR3aa: CASSNRSGNIINYEQYF
CDR3nt: TGTGCCAGCAGTAACCGTAGCGGGAATATAATCAACTACGAGCAGTACTTC

j_gene: TRBJ2-7
v_gene: TRBV4-1
len: 14
abundance: once
d_gene: TRBD2
CDR3aa: CASSPLAGTYEQYF
CDR3nt: TGCGCCAGCAGCCCCTTAGCGGGGACATACGAGCAGTACTTC

j_gene: TRBJ1-1
v_gene: TRBV6-6
len: 14
abundance: NA
d_gene: TRBD1
CDR3aa: CASSPTGGNTEAFF
CDR3nt: TGTGCCAGCAGTCCTACAGGGGGCAACACTGAAGCTTTCTTT

j_gene: TRBJ2-3
v_gene: TRBV6-6
len: 15
abundance: NA
d_gene: NA
CDR3aa: CASSYRRQAKDTQYF
CDR3nt: TGTGCCAGCAGTTACCGGAGACAGGCGAAAGATACGCAGTATTTT

j_gene: TRBJ1-6
v_gene: TRBV28
len: 15
abundance: few
d_gene: NA
CDR3aa: CASQPLTVYNSPLHF
CDR3nt: TGTGCCAGCCAACCCCTGACAGTCTATAATTCACCCCTCCACTTT

j_gene: TRBJ2-7
v_gene: TRBV4-2
len: 17
abundance: NA
d_gene: TRBD2
CDR3aa: CASSPHGGLAGDYEQYF
CDR3nt: TGTGCCAGCAGCCCCCACGGCGGACTAGCGGGGGACTACGAGCAGTACTTC

j_gene: TRBJ2-5
v_gene: TRBV6-6
len: 15
abundance: NA
d_gene: TRBD1
CDR3aa: CASSTGTGRLETQYF
CDR3nt: TGTGCCAGCAGTACCGGGACAGGGCGTTTGGAGACCCAGTACTTC

j_gene: TRBJ2-5
v_gene: TRBV5-4
len: 15
abundance: NA
d_gene: TRBD2
CDR3aa: CASSLYLADQETQYF
CDR3nt: TGTGCCAGCAGCTTGTACCTAGCGGACCAAGAGACCCAGTACTTC

j_gene: TRBJ1-4
v_gene: TRBV28
len: 14
abundance: NA
d_gene: NA
CDR3aa: CASRSEATNEKLFF
CDR3nt: TGTGCCAGCAGGTCAGAAGCAACTAATGAAAAACTGTTTTTT

j_gene: TRBJ2-1
v_gene: TRBV5-4
len: 16
abundance: NA
d_gene: TRBD1
CDR3aa: CASSLSLDRQNNEQFF
CDR3nt: TGTGCCAGCAGCTTGAGCCTGGACAGGCAAAACAATGAGCAGTTCTTC

j_gene: TRBJ2-1
v_gene: TRBV5-1
len: 15
abundance: few
d_gene: TRBD2
CDR3aa: CASSFLLAGSNEQFF
CDR3nt: TGCGCCAGCAGCTTCCTACTAGCGGGTAGCAATGAGCAGTTCTTC

j_gene: TRBJ2-7
v_gene: TRBV15
len: 18
abundance: NA
d_gene: TRBD2
CDR3aa: CATSRGFQRGSRTDEQYF
CDR3nt: TGTGCCACCAGCAGAGGTTTTCAGCGGGGGAGCCGTACGGACGAGCAGTACTTC

j_gene: TRBJ2-1
v_gene: TRBV7-9
len: 13
abundance: NA
d_gene: NA
CDR3aa: CASFAGFVDEQFF
CDR3nt: TGTGCCAGCTTCGCGGGGTTCGTCGATGAGCAGTTCTTC

j_gene: TRBJ2-7
v_gene: TRBV19
len: 14
abundance: NA
d_gene: TRBD2
CDR3aa: CASSHGLASYEQYF
CDR3nt: TGTGCCAGTAGTCACGGACTAGCGAGCTACGAGCAGTACTTC

j_gene: TRBJ2-3
v_gene: TRBV28
len: 14
abundance: NA
d_gene: NA
CDR3aa: CASSLWGRTDTQYF
CDR3nt: TGTGCCAGCAGTTTATGGGGCCGGACAGATACGCAGTATTTT

j_gene: TRBJ1-5
v_gene: TRBV4-1
len: 15
abundance: NA
d_gene: NA
CDR3aa: CASSQVAKSNQPQHF
CDR3nt: TGCGCCAGCAGCCAAGTGGCCAAGAGCAATCAGCCCCAGCATTTT

j_gene: TRBJ2-1
v_gene: TRBV2
len: 15
abundance: NA
d_gene: TRBD2
CDR3aa: CASSERRGGLNEQFF
CDR3nt: TGTGCCAGCAGTGAACGGCGGGGGGGCCTGAATGAGCAGTTCTTC

j_gene: TRBJ2-1
v_gene: TRBV5-6
len: 15
abundance: once
d_gene: TRBD1
CDR3aa: CASSWDNRGQNEQFF
CDR3nt: TGTGCCAGCAGCTGGGACAACAGGGGGCAGAATGAGCAGTTCTTC

j_gene: TRBJ1-1
v_gene: TRBV5-6
len: 14
abundance: NA
d_gene: NA
CDR3aa: CASSYGHTNTEAFF
CDR3nt: TGTGCCAGCAGCTACGGACATACGAACACTGAAGCTTTCTTT